The source of this T cell receptor (beta chain) is a study of glioma-infiltrating T cells after dendritic cell vaccination. Study-wide results and limits: Survival was not directly related to TCR clonality in these patients.

Blood PBMC samples: pre-vaccination, two weeks post third vaccination, and at tumor progression. Profiled with immunoSEQ multiplex PCR; TCRdb holds only in-frame clones, not every one. The data show around 72,000 clones, 80% to 85% seen once. A remark on this clone: Antigen specificity is unknown.

This receptor was identified in a human donor with glioblastoma. Specimen: blood, collected before dendritic cell vaccination.

CDR3 sequence reads: CASSIDRTDTQYF. CDR3 nucleotide sequence: TGTGCCAGCAGCATAGATCGCACAGATACGCAGTATTTT. V gene TRBV5-6 combines with J gene TRBJ2-3; no firm D call. Germline V gene sequence: CDR1 SGHDT, CDR2 YYEEEE. V dropped 4 bases and J dropped 1 base, with 7 bases sitting between them. The CDR3 sequence is 13 residues long.